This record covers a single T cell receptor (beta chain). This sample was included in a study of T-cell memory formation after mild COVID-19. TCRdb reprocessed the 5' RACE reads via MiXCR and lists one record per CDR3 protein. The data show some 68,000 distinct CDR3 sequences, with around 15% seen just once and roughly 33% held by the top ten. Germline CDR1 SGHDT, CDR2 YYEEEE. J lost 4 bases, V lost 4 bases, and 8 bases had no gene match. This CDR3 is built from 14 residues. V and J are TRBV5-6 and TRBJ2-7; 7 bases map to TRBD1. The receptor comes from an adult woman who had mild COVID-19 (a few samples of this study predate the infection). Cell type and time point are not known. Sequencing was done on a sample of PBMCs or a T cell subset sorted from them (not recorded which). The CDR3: CASSIDRDGYEQYF. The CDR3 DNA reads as TGTGCCAGCAGCATTGACAGGGATGGTTACGAGCAGTACTTC.